The rows below give T cell receptor beta chains drawn from one sample of a study of cytomegalovirus exposure and HLA in healthy donors. TCRdb's table, derived via immunoSEQ multiplex PCR, lists solely in-frame clones and lacks some. Of approximately 78,000 clones in the sample, approximately 84% were seen once. Material: PBMCs. All receptors derive from a woman aged 45-60 years in good health and CMV-seronegative. CDR3s include the opening cysteine and the closing phenylalanine or tryptophan. The D gene is left open where the match is weak. Clone size is given for some rows only: seen once, a few or many times, or a class if the clone is expanded.

d_gene	v_gene	j_gene	abundance	CDR3nt	CDR3aa
-	TRBV20-1	TRBJ2-5	-	TGCAGTGCTCAAAAAGAGACCCAGTACTTC	CSAQKETQYF
-	TRBV30	TRBJ1-2	-	TGTGCCTGGGGACAAGACAGACTTTATGGCTACACCTTC	CAWGQDRLYGYTF
TRBD1	TRBV28	TRBJ2-2	-	TGTGCCAGCAGTTTATTAGACAGGGGGGGGCCGAGGACCGGGGAGCTGTTTTTT	CASSLLDRGGPRTGELFF
-	TRBV7-2	TRBJ1-4	once	TGTGCCAGCAGCTTAATTCAGGGCGTAAATGAAAAACTGTTTTTT	CASSLIQGVNEKLFF
-	TRBV7-3	TRBJ2-5	-	TGTGCCAGCAGCTCCCAAAGGGGAGAGACCCAGTACTTC	CASSSQRGETQYF
-	TRBV5-4	TRBJ1-1	-	TGTGCCAGCAGCTTCGTCCTGAACACTGAAGCTTTCTTT	CASSFVLNTEAFF
TRBD2	TRBV2	TRBJ2-1	-	TGTGCCAGCAGCCCCCAAACTAGCGGGGGCCCCTACAATGAGCAGTTCTTC	CASSPQTSGGPYNEQFF
-	TRBV29-1	TRBJ1-2	-	TGCAGCGTTGACGGACAGCCCCCCAGCTTC	CSVDGQPPSF
TRBD1	TRBV4-1	TRBJ2-7	-	TGCGCCAGCAGCCAAGATTTCGGGACAGGAGCCTTAGAGCAGTACTTC	CASSQDFGTGALEQYF
TRBD1	TRBV19	TRBJ1-2	-	TGTGCCAGTAGTATAGACCCGAAAGGGGACAGCTATGGCTACACCTTC	CASSIDPKGDSYGYTF
-	TRBV7-2	TRBJ1-1	-	TGTGCCAGCAGCTTAGGCCACGGGATGAACACTGAAGCTTTCTTT	CASSLGHGMNTEAFF
-	TRBV6-1	TRBJ1-5	-	TGTGCCAGCAGTGAACGGGATAGCAATCAGCCCCAGCATTTT	CASSERDSNQPQHF
-	TRBV7-9	TRBJ2-1	few	TGTGCCAGCAGCTTAGTCTGGGAGAGGTCCTACAATGAGCAGTTCTTC	CASSLVWERSYNEQFF
TRBD2	TRBV10-3	TRBJ2-1	-	TGTGCCATCAAAAAGACTAGCGGGAGTACAGATGAGCAGTTCTTC	CAIKKTSGSTDEQFF